These 31 T cell receptor beta chains were all obtained from the same sample, sequenced in a study of blood T cell repertoires in COVID-19. Some clones are missing from TCRdb's copy, which holds only in-frame ones; the method was immunoSEQ multiplex PCR. This sample carries 90,000 to 120,000 clones, around 88% of them seen once, and the ten largest clones take 6.8%. Specimen: peripheral blood. These receptor sequences come from a man aged 50-60 years with active or convalescent COVID-19.

The rearrangement links TRBV29-1 to TRBJ2-3; 7 nucleotides match TRBD2. V lost 1 base to trimming and J lost 0 bases; unmatched junction nucleotides: 4. This CDR3 contains 15 residues. The germline V gene encodes CDR1 SQVTM and CDR2 ANQGSEA. The CDR3 nucleotides read TGCAGCGTTGAAGGGCTAGCGGCTAGCACAGATACGCAGTATTTT. This encodes CSVEGLAASTDTQYF.

The J gene is TRBJ1-2, the V gene TRBV27, with 12 nucleotides matching TRBD1. CDR1 and CDR2 (germline): MNHEY, SMNVEV (reference sequence). V lost 0 bases and J lost 11; bases outside the gene matches: 13. The CDR3 spans 17 residues. The CDR3 nucleotides are TGTGCCAGCAGTTTATCGACCGGGACAGGGGGCATGATGTGGTACACCTTC. This sequence encodes CASSLSTGTGGMMWYTF.

The sample holds one count of this clone. The chain uses TRBV19 and TRBJ1-1; D call uncertain. The CDR3 is 11 residues long. The V gene lost 7 bases and the J gene lost 10 bases, with 13 bases spanning the gap. From germline, CDR1 is LNHDA and CDR2 SQIVND (reference sequence). The CDR3 loop reads CASTPGKVAFF. The CDR3 region has the DNA TGTGCCAGTACCCCGGGGAAGGTAGCTTTCTTT.

The rearrangement links TRBV18 to TRBJ1-1, with D possibly being TRBD1 (6 bases). CDR1 is KGHSH, CDR2 LQKENI, per germline. This CDR3 spans 14 amino acids. The V end lost 6 bases, the J end lost 2 bases, and 13 bases lay between the germline ends. The CDR3 DNA reads as TGTGCCAGCTCCCAGACAGGCACCAACACTGAAGCTTTCTTT. Its protein is CASSQTGTNTEAFF.

There are a few counts of this clone. The J gene is TRBJ1-2, the V gene TRBV29-1; possibly TRBD1 for D (5 bases). V was trimmed by 2 bases and J by 7 bases, leaving 8 bases between them. The CDR3 loop spans 11 amino acids. Germline loops: CDR1 SQVTM, CDR2 ANQGSEA. CDR3: CSVERGFGYTF. The CDR3 region has the DNA TGCAGCGTTGAACGGGGGTTTGGCTACACCTTC. The full variable domain, rest sourced from reference TRBV29-1 and TRBJ1-2, is SAVISQKPSRDICQRGTSLTIQCQVDSQVTMMFWYRQQPGQSLTLIATANQGSEATYESGFVIDKFPISRPNLTFSTLTVSNMSPEDSSIYLCSVERGFGYTFGSGTRLTVV.

The chain links TRBV19 to TRBJ2-7; D may be TRBD1 (6 bases). The CDR3 spans 14 residues. V lost 5 bases and J lost 3, with 14 bases in between. Germline V CDR1 and CDR2: LNHDA, SQIVND (reference sequence). CDR3 protein: CASSPQGIGYEQYF. In DNA, the CDR3 is TGTGCCAGTAGTCCCCAGGGGATCGGCTACGAGCAGTACTTC.

The rearrangement joins TRBV2 to TRBJ1-1, with a possible D match to TRBD1 (5 bases). The germline gives CDR1 SNHLY, CDR2 FYNNEI. The CDR3 has 17 amino acids. Trimming removed 3 bases from V and 3 bases from J, with 20 bases in between. This CDR3 is CASSDPGRVGVDTEAFF. In DNA, the CDR3 is TGTGCCAGCAGTGACCCCGGCCGGGTAGGGGTTGACACTGAAGCTTTCTTT.

The chain combines TRBV19 with TRBJ2-3; TRBD2 matches at 9 bases. The CDR3 spans 17 residues. Unmatched junction bases numbered 19, after V lost 7 bases and J lost 8 bases. Looked up from germline, CDR1 is LNHDA and CDR2 is SQIVND (reference sequence). The CDR3 sequence is CASKRRGGSGSDGTQYF. As DNA, the CDR3 is TGTGCCAGTAAACGGCGAGGAGGTAGCGGGAGTGATGGTACGCAGTATTTT.

The rearrangement joins TRBV5-1 to TRBJ1-4, with 8 positions matching TRBD1. This CDR3 has 16 residues. The ends lost 4 bases at V and 2 bases at J; junction bases unmatched: 7. Germline V gene data show CDR1 as SGHRS and CDR2 as YFSETQ. The CDR3 coding sequence is TGCGCCAGCAGCCCGCCCCGGACAGGGACTAATGAAAAACTGTTTTTT. Translating it yields CASSPPRTGTNEKLFF. The variable domain in full, completed from reference TRBV5-1 and TRBJ1-4, reads KAGVTQTPRYLIKTRGQQVTLSCSPISGHRSVSWYQQTPGQGLQFLFEYFSETQRNKGNFPGRFSGRQFSNSRSEMNVSTLELGDSALYLCASSPPRTGTNEKLFFGSGTQLSVL.

The chain recombines TRBV5-1 with TRBJ2-6, with TRBD2 matching 8 bases. CDR1 is SGHRS, CDR2 YFSETQ, per germline. The CDR3 has 18 amino acids. V gave up 4 bases and J gave up 2 bases; unmatched junction bases: 11. The CDR3 region is CASSVTSGQEPGANVLTF. CDR3 sequence (DNA): TGCGCCAGCAGCGTTACTAGCGGCCAGGAACCTGGGGCCAACGTCCTGACTTTC.

The chain combines TRBV25-1 with TRBJ2-3; a possible D gene is TRBD2 (5 bases). V dropped 6 bases and J dropped 1 base, with 20 bases sitting between them. CDR1 is MGHDK, CDR2 SYGVNS, per germline. The CDR3 loop spans 17 amino acids. The CDR3 loop is CASRDGVERTCTDTQYF. The CDR3 bases are TGTGCCAGCAGGGACGGAGTCGAGCGGACCTGCACAGATACGCAGTATTTT.

The DNA of the CDR3 is TGTGCCAGCAGCGCAGGACAGGGCCACACAGATACGCAGTATTTT. Protein sequence: CASSAGQGHTDTQYF. The J gene is TRBJ2-3, the V gene TRBV7-9, with 8 nucleotides matching TRBD1. Germline trimming cut 5 bases from V and 2 bases from J; bases unmatched to any gene: 6. The CDR3 spans 15 residues. CDR1 SEHNR and CDR2 FQNEAQ come from the germline V gene (reference sequence).

The chain is built from TRBV7-9 and TRBJ1-1; D is possibly TRBD1 (5 bases). Deletions cut 5 bases from V and 1 base from J, with 14 bases between. This CDR3 region has 15 residues. Germline lookup yields CDR1 SEHNR and CDR2 FQNEAQ (reference sequence). CDR3 residues: CASSNLLGGNTEAFF. The DNA for the CDR3 is TGTGCCAGCAGCAATTTGTTGGGGGGGAACACTGAAGCTTTCTTT.

The chain uses TRBV4-1 and TRBJ2-3, with D uncertain. This CDR3 spans 15 amino acids. V lost 1 base, J lost 6 bases, and 14 bases lay in between. Germline CDR1 reads MGHRA; CDR2 reads YSYEKL. The DNA of the CDR3 is TGCGCCAGCAGCCAAGTTTTCCTCACAGAGGATACGCAGTATTTT. It specifies CASSQVFLTEDTQYF.

The V gene is TRBV5-8, the J gene TRBJ1-5, with 8 bases identical to TRBD1. The CDR3 loop spans 15 amino acids. V lost 0 bases to trimming and J lost 7 bases; unmatched junction nucleotides: 6. Germline assignment: CDR1 SGHTS and CDR2 YDEGEE. The CDR3 region has the DNA TGTGCCAGCAGCTTGGACAGGGGGTATAGCCAGCCCCAGCATTTT. Amino acids: CASSLDRGYSQPQHF.

This chain uses TRBV7-6 with TRBJ2-2, with 9 bases lining up with TRBD2. The trim removed 1 base at V and 4 bases at J, leaving 4 bases unmatched. Germline V CDR1 and CDR2: SGHVS, FNYEAQ. The CDR3 extends over 16 amino acids. The DNA of the CDR3 is TGTGCCAGCAGCTTAGTATCTAGCGGGGTCACCGGGGAGCTGTTTTTT. Translating it yields CASSLVSSGVTGELFF. Supplemented by reference TRBV7-6 and TRBJ2-2, the full variable domain reads GAGVSQSPRYKVTKRGQDVALRCDPISGHVSLYWYRQALGQGPEFLTYFNYEAQQDKSGLPNDRFSAERPEGSISTLTIQRTEQRDSAMYRCASSLVSSGVTGELFFGEGSRLTVL.

This clone was seen only once. For the CDR3, the DNA is TGTGCCAGCAGTTTAGACAGGGTCGGGGCTTTCTTT. Its protein is CASSLDRVGAFF. This sequence joins TRBV28 and TRBJ1-1; 7 nucleotides agree with TRBD1. The V gene's germline CDR1 is MDHEN and CDR2 SYDVKM. V shed 2 bases and J 11 bases; nucleotides not matched to a gene: 5. The CDR3 sequence is 12 residues long.

The V gene is TRBV10-2, the J gene TRBJ1-5; TRBD1 matches at 9 bases. J gave up 2 bases and V 6 bases, and 2 bases lay outside the gene matches. The CDR3 extends over 14 amino acids. Per germline, CDR1 WSHSY and CDR2 SAAADI. CDR3 DNA sequence: TGCGCCAGCAGAGACAGGGGGGGCAATCAGCCCCAGCATTTT. Translation: CASRDRGGNQPQHF.

The CDR3 DNA sequence: TGCGCCAGCAGCCGGGGACAGGACTATGGCTACACCTTC. As protein: CASSRGQDYGYTF. This chain uses TRBV5-1 with TRBJ1-2; 8 nucleotides agree with TRBD1. CDR1 and CDR2 (germline): SGHRS, YFSETQ. V lost 4 bases, J lost 3 bases, and 2 bases stayed unmatched. The CDR3 extends over 13 amino acids.

The V gene is TRBV7-8, the J gene TRBJ2-1, with D maybe TRBD2 (5 bases). The CDR3 covers 12 residues. Germline-derived CDR1 and CDR2 are SGHVS and FQNEAQ. Trimming cost V 2 bases and J 11 bases, with 10 bases left between them. CDR3 sequence (DNA): TGTGCCAGCAGCTTACACGAGGGAAAGCAGTTCTTC. Translating gives CASSLHEGKQFF.

This chain uses TRBV19 with TRBJ2-2; 7 nucleotides line up with TRBD1. Trimming removed 3 bases from V and 4 bases from J; junction bases left unmatched: 5. Looked up from germline, CDR1 is LNHDA and CDR2 is SQIVND (reference sequence). There are 15 residues in the CDR3. CDR3 sequence reads: CASSIWSGGTGELFF. The CDR3 nucleotides read TGTGCCAGTAGTATTTGGTCAGGGGGCACCGGGGAGCTGTTTTTT.

The chain combines TRBV18 with TRBJ2-7; 10 bases match TRBD2. With V trimmed by 3 bases and J by 0 bases, 5 bases remained unmatched. There are 16 residues in the CDR3. The germline CDR1 and CDR2 sequences are KGHSH and LQKENI. The CDR3 sequence is CASSPVSSGSSYEQYF. In DNA form, the CDR3 reads TGTGCCAGCTCACCCGTGTCTAGCGGGAGCTCCTACGAGCAGTACTTC. Using reference TRBV18 and TRBJ2-7 for the parts outside the CDR3, the full variable domain is NAGVMQNPRHLVRRRGQEARLRCSPMKGHSHVYWYRQLPEEGLKFMVYLQKENIIDESGMPKERFSAEFPKEGPSILRIQQVVRGDSAAYFCASSPVSSGSSYEQYFGPGTRLTVT.

This clone was found once. The chain recombines TRBV7-2 with TRBJ2-3; the match to TRBD1 covers 7 bases. After removal of 1 base from V and 1 base from J, the junction contained 5 bases not matched to a gene. Germline loops: CDR1 SGHTA, CDR2 FQGNSA. CDR3 size: 16 residues. The CDR3 DNA reads TGTGCCAGCAGCTTAGGGGGGACAGTACGCACAGATACGCAGTATTTT. Its translation is CASSLGGTVRTDTQYF.

The CDR3 sequence is CASTLAGGYNEQFF. CDR3 in DNA: TGTGCCAGCACCCTAGCGGGGGGATACAATGAGCAGTTCTTC. The rearrangement links TRBV11-2 to TRBJ2-1; 11 bases are shared with TRBD2. The CDR3 is 14 residues long. Germline lookup yields CDR1 SGHAT and CDR2 FQNNGV. Losses at the gene ends were 7 bases for V and 4 bases for J; bases not matched to a gene: 3.

The chain links TRBV6-5 to TRBJ1-1; D gene uncertain. Trimming left V 2 bases short and J 1 base short, with 11 bases between. Germline CDR1 is MNHEY and CDR2 is SVGAGI. CDR3 size: 15 residues. In DNA, the CDR3 is TGTGCCAGCAGTTACCTCCCCAACACGAACACTGAAGCTTTCTTT. It codes for CASSYLPNTNTEAFF.

This chain links TRBV6-2 or TRBV6-3 with TRBJ1-1; tentative D call: TRBD1 (6 bases). This CDR3 has 13 amino acids. Germline CDR1 is MNHEY and CDR2 is SVGEGT. The V gene lost 6 bases and the J gene lost 5 bases, with 13 bases spanning the gap. The CDR3, as DNA: TGTGCCAGCAGCTCAGGGGTTGGTACTGAAGCTTTCTTT. Its translation: CASSSGVGTEAFF.

The chain is built from TRBV27 and TRBJ2-7; 7 nucleotides match TRBD2. Germline V gene data show CDR1 as MNHEY and CDR2 as SMNVEV (reference sequence). V was clipped by 5 bases and J by 0 bases; unmatched bases: 7. The CDR3 is 15 residues long. The CDR3 is CASSPLADLSYEQYF. CDR3 sequence (DNA): TGTGCCAGCAGTCCCCTAGCGGACCTCTCCTACGAGCAGTACTTC.

The chain carries TRBV5-1 and TRBJ1-4; D perhaps matches TRBD1 (5 bases). CDR1 is SGHRS, CDR2 YFSETQ, per germline. The CDR3 spans 16 residues. The germline V and J ends were trimmed by 0 bases and 3 bases, with 12 bases remaining between them. The CDR3 is CASSLGAGLSNEKLFF. As DNA, the CDR3 is TGCGCCAGCAGCTTGGGGGCAGGGCTTTCTAATGAAAAACTGTTTTTT.

This clone was seen more than once but under ten times. The chain links TRBV4-2 to TRBJ2-5; D ambiguous. This CDR3 spans 13 amino acids. Germline V gene lookup returns CDR1 LGHNA and CDR2 YNFKEQ. V gave up 1 base and J gave up 3 bases, with 6 bases separating them. CDR3 in amino acids: CASSQAVKETQYF. Here the CDR3 DNA reads TGTGCCAGCAGCCAAGCTGTTAAAGAGACCCAGTACTTC.

The V gene is TRBV4-3, the J gene TRBJ2-3; TRBD1 matches 7 bases. The trim removed 1 base at V and 2 bases at J, leaving 9 bases unmatched. Germline lookup yields CDR1 LGHNA and CDR2 YSLEER. This CDR3 region has 17 residues. The CDR3 DNA follows: TGCGCCAGCAGCCAAGCGGCCCCGACAGGGAACACAGATACGCAGTATTTT. It translates to CASSQAAPTGNTDTQYF.

The CDR3 is CASSLVQGTYGYTF. The DNA of the CDR3 is TGTGCCAGCAGCTTGGTCCAGGGCACCTATGGCTACACCTTC. V is TRBV5-6 and J is TRBJ1-2; D may be TRBD1 (5 bases). Germline lookup yields CDR1 SGHDT and CDR2 YYEEEE. The CDR3 spans 14 residues. Trimming cost V 0 bases and J 4 bases, with 10 bases left between them.